What follows are 16 T cell receptor beta chains derived from one specimen sequenced in a study of T cells after yellow fever vaccination. TCRdb ran MiXCR on the 5' RACE reads and lists one entry per CDR3 protein. The repertoire holds 600,000 to 750,000 distinct CDR3 sequences, with over 9% as singletons. The source was PBMCs, collected on the day of the yellow fever booster vaccination. These receptor sequences come from a man aged 25-45 years who received the YFV17D yellow fever vaccine.

The chain recombines TRBV5-1 with TRBJ2-3; the D call may be TRBD1 or TRBD2 (5 bases each). The CDR3 extends over 15 amino acids. V was shortened by 3 bases and J by 5 bases, with 16 bases between the two germline ends. Germline lookup yields CDR1 SGHRS and CDR2 YFSETQ. The CDR3 region is CASSSFTSRGDTQYF. Written as DNA, the CDR3 is TGCGCCAGCAGCTCATTCACTAGTAGGGGAGATACGCAGTATTTT. The entire variable domain, with the rest obtained from reference TRBV5-1 and TRBJ2-3, is as follows: KAGVTQTPRYLIKTRGQQVTLSCSPISGHRSVSWYQQTPGQGLQFLFEYFSETQRNKGNFPGRFSGRQFSNSRSEMNVSTLELGDSALYLCASSSFTSRGDTQYFGPGTRLTVL.

This clonotype appeared many times. The chain uses TRBV6-2 or TRBV6-3 and TRBJ2-7, with D possibly being TRBD2 (5 bases). V was clipped by 0 bases and J by 2 bases, with 8 bases between them. The CDR3 covers 14 residues. The germline V gene has CDR1 MNHEY and CDR2 SVGEGT. The DNA of the CDR3 is TGTGCCAGCAGTTACTCGGCGGGTCCCTACGAGCAGTACTTC. Protein: CASSYSAGPYEQYF.

This clonotype was seen a handful of times. The chain carries TRBV20-1 and TRBJ2-1, with TRBD2 as a possible D gene (6 bases). The CDR3 contains 14 residues. V lost 5 bases and J 0 bases, leaving 11 bases between the germline ends. Germline CDR1 DFQATT, CDR2 SNEGSKA (reference sequence). The CDR3 coding sequence is TGCAGTGCTGCGAGCGGGCCCTCCTACAATGAGCAGTTCTTC. Its protein is CSAASGPSYNEQFF.

The chain uses TRBV15 and TRBJ2-7; D unresolved. Germline V gene lookup returns CDR1 LNHNV and CDR2 YYDKDF (reference sequence). This CDR3 contains 15 residues. V lost 0 bases to trimming and J lost 6 bases, with 15 bases between them. The CDR3 spells CATSRDRLSSGEQYF. DNA for the CDR3: TGTGCCACCAGCAGAGATCGCCTGAGCTCAGGCGAGCAGTACTTC.

The chain joins TRBV20-1 to TRBJ2-1; 9 nucleotides line up with TRBD2. This CDR3 contains 15 residues. The junction had 6 bases not matched to a gene; V was cut back by 1 base and J by 5 bases. The germline CDR1 and CDR2 sequences are DFQATT and SNEGSKA (reference sequence). CDR3 amino acids: CSARVLAGLHNEQFF. In nucleotides, the CDR3 is TGCAGTGCTAGAGTTCTAGCGGGACTCCACAATGAGCAGTTCTTC.

J is TRBJ2-2 and V is TRBV12-3 or TRBV12-4, with 9 bases matching TRBD2. V shed 6 bases and J 4 bases; nucleotides not matched to a gene: 12. This CDR3 has 17 amino acids. The CDR3 loop is CASRGRGSGRITGELFF. The CDR3, as DNA: TGTGCCAGCAGGGGGCGAGGTAGCGGGAGAATCACCGGGGAGCTGTTTTTT.

CDR3 sequence: CASSIGGSTEAFF. DNA of the CDR3: TGTGCCAGCAGCATAGGGGGAAGCACTGAAGCTTTCTTT. The chain carries TRBV7-9 and TRBJ1-1, with D possibly TRBD1 on 6 matching bases. V lost 5 bases and J lost 4, with 11 bases in between. Per the germline V gene, CDR1 is SEHNR and CDR2 is FQNEAQ (reference sequence). The CDR3 is 13 residues long.

This clonotype was detected only a few times. One junction end disagrees with the germline gene, perhaps due to a read error. The CDR3 is CATQKELAILF. The CDR3 nucleotides are TGTGCCACCCAGAAGGAATTGGCCATCCTCTTC. This chain joins TRBV2 and TRBJ2-1; D gene uncertain. This CDR3 region has 11 residues. Looked up from germline, CDR1 is SNHLY and CDR2 is FYNNEI.

The chain employs TRBV4-2 and TRBJ1-4; perhaps TRBD1 as D (6 bases). CDR3 length: 14 residues. V was pared by 5 bases and J by 8 bases, with 15 bases between. Germline assignment: CDR1 LGHNA and CDR2 YNFKEQ. In DNA, the CDR3 is TGTGCCAGCAGCTCAGGACAGCATGGCGAAAAACTGTTTTTT. This gives the protein CASSSGQHGEKLFF.

This chain joins TRBV5-4 and TRBJ2-7; no clear D gene. Trimming shortened V by 4 bases and J by 2 bases, and 7 bases separated the two germline ends. From germline, CDR1 is SGHNT and CDR2 YYREEE (reference sequence). The CDR3 runs 12 residues. The CDR3 sequence is CASSADTYEQYF. CDR3 in DNA: TGTGCCAGCAGCGCAGACACCTACGAGCAGTACTTC.

This clonotype was counted only a few times. The chain is built from TRBV20-1 and TRBJ2-3, with a weak D call TRBD2 (6 bases). The CDR3 consists of 10 residues. The germline V gene has CDR1 DFQATT and CDR2 SNEGSKA (reference sequence). CDR3 in amino acids: CAGFTDTQYF. For the CDR3, the DNA is TGCGCGGGATTCACAGATACGCAGTATTTT.

This chain joins TRBV7-2 and TRBJ2-1; D is ambiguous. The germline V gene encodes CDR1 SGHTA and CDR2 FQGNSA. Trimming cost V 1 base and J 1 base, with 11 bases left between them. There are 16 residues in the CDR3. Written as DNA, the CDR3 is TGTGCCAGCAGCTTAGATGCGGCGATATCCTACAATGAGCAGTTCTTC. Translating it yields CASSLDAAISYNEQFF.

The CDR3 sequence: CSARDLVFSYEQYF. Written as DNA, the CDR3 is TGCAGTGCTAGAGATTTAGTCTTCTCCTACGAGCAGTACTTC. The chain employs TRBV20-1 and TRBJ2-7; D is undetermined. Trimming stripped 0 bases from V and 0 bases from J, with 9 bases between. From germline, CDR1 is DFQATT and CDR2 SNEGSKA (reference sequence). This CDR3 contains 14 residues.

A remark on this clonotype: An end of the junction does not agree with germline; a read error may underlie this. V gene TRBV7-9 combines with J gene TRBJ2-7; tentative D call: TRBD1 (6 bases). The CDR3 extends over 12 amino acids. Germline V gene data show CDR1 as SEHNR and CDR2 as FQNEAQ (reference sequence). Here the CDR3 reads CASSSPGDEQHF. The CDR3 DNA reads as TGTGCCAGCAGTTCGCCAGGGGACGAGCAGCACTTC.

The chain is built from TRBV4-3 and TRBJ2-1; TRBD2 aligns across 7 bases. V trimming: 1 base; J trimming: 5 bases; junction bases outside the gene matches: 11. CDR3 length: 17 amino acids. CDR1 and CDR2 from the germline V gene are LGHNA and YSLEER. The CDR3 nucleotides are TGCGCCAGCAGCCAAGCCCCTCCTAGCGGCACTAACAATGAGCAGTTCTTC. This codes for CASSQAPPSGTNNEQFF.

This clonotype has a handful of counts. V and J are TRBV9 and TRBJ2-1, with 7 bases that match TRBD2. The CDR3 contains 14 residues. The V gene end was trimmed by 4 bases and the J gene end by 12 bases; junction bases not matched to a gene: 13. CDR1 is SGDLS and CDR2 is YYNGEE in the germline V gene. The DNA of the CDR3 is TGTGCCAGCAGCCCCTCAGGCGGGAGAGAGGTGCAGTTCTTC. Its protein product is CASSPSGGREVQFF.